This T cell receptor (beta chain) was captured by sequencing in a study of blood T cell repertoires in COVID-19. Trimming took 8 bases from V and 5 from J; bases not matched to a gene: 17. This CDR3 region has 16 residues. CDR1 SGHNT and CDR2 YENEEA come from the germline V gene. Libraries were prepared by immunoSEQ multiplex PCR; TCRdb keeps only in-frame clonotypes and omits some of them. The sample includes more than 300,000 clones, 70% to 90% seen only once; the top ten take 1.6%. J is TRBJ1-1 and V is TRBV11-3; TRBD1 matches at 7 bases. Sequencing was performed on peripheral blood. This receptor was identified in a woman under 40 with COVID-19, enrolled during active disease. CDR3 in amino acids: CASLHSEKGAGTEAFF. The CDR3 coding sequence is TGTGCCAGCCTCCACTCCGAGAAGGGGGCAGGTACTGAAGCTTTCTTT. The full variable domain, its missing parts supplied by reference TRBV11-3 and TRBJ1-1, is EAGVVQSPRYKIIEKKQPVAFWCNPISGHNTLYWYLQNLGQGPELLIRYENEEAVDDSQLPKDRFSAERLKGVDSTLKIQPAELGDSAVYLCASLHSEKGAGTEAFFGQGTRLTVV.